This is a list of T cell receptor beta chains from one sample in a study of CD8+ T cells in alopecia areata. Some clones are missing from TCRdb's copy, which holds only in-frame ones; the method was immunoSEQ multiplex PCR. The table lists 150,000 to 200,000 clones, 55% of them singletons. Sequenced sample: CD4+ T cells sorted from blood. The receptors stem from a human donor in good health. CDR3s include the opening cysteine and the closing phenylalanine or tryptophan. The D gene is left open where the match is weak. Expanded clones get a size class; other rows say once, few or many, or leave the size out.

TRBJ1-5 | TRBV2 | NA | few | CASTRTVSQPQHF | TGTGCCAGCACCAGGACAGTCAGTCAGCCCCAGCATTTT
TRBJ2-2 | TRBV29-1 | TRBD1 | NA | CSVPGGPGELFF | TGCAGCGTTCCAGGGGGCCCCGGGGAGCTGTTTTTT
TRBJ2-5 | TRBV18 | NA | NA | CASVTLPGHPYF | TGTGCCAGCGTCACCCTACCGGGACACCCGTACTTC
TRBJ1-5 | TRBV29-1 | NA | NA | CSVGAADQPQHF | TGCAGCGTTGGAGCAGCCGATCAGCCCCAGCATTTT
TRBJ1-2 | TRBV27 | NA | NA | CASSFSYRARGYTF | TGTGCCAGCAGTTTCTCCTACAGGGCGCGGGGCTACACCTTC
TRBJ2-2 | TRBV7-3 | NA | NA | CASSFQIGELFF | TGTGCCAGCAGCTTCCAAATCGGGGAGCTGTTTTTT
TRBJ2-1 | TRBV15 | NA | few | CATSRGGTADEQFF | TGTGCCACCAGCAGGGGCGGGACGGCGGATGAGCAGTTCTTC
TRBJ2-6 | TRBV9 | NA | NA | CASSPRGGVVSGANVLTF | TGTGCCAGCAGCCCGAGAGGGGGAGTAGTCTCCGGGGCCAACGTCCTGACTTTC
TRBJ1-4 | TRBV5-1 | NA | NA | CASSLIHGQVNEKLFF | TGCGCCAGCAGCTTGATTCACGGTCAGGTGAATGAAAAACTGTTTTTT
TRBJ1-1 | TRBV5-6 | NA | NA | CASSLGAGTKNTEAFF | TGTGCCAGCAGCTTGGGGGCCGGGACAAAGAACACTGAAGCTTTCTTT
TRBJ2-5 | TRBV2 | NA | few | CASSRQPKETQYF | TGTGCCAGCAGTCGACAGCCGAAAGAGACCCAGTACTTC
TRBJ2-7 | TRBV6-4 | TRBD2 | NA | CASKRRKRDPYEQYF | TGTGCCAGCAAGCGAAGAAAGCGGGACCCCTACGAGCAGTACTTC
TRBJ1-1 | TRBV29-1 | NA | NA | CSDGVKPGDTEAFF | TGCAGCGATGGGGTAAAGCCCGGGGACACTGAAGCTTTCTTT
TRBJ2-1 | TRBV5-1 | NA | NA | CASSLGGHNNEQFF | TGCGCCAGCAGCTTGGGGGGACACAACAATGAGCAGTTCTTC
TRBJ2-5 | TRBV5-4 | TRBD1 | NA | CASSRTGEETQYF | TGTGCCAGCAGCAGGACAGGGGAGGAGACCCAGTACTTC
TRBJ2-1 | TRBV11-2 | NA | NA | CASSLDVSPLREKFF | TGTGCCAGCAGCTTAGATGTCTCGCCCCTCCGGGAAAAGTTCTTC
TRBJ2-1 | TRBV27 | TRBD2 | NA | CASSLHGRAANEQFF | TGTGCCAGCAGTTTACACGGGAGGGCCGCAAATGAGCAGTTCTTC
TRBJ1-4 | TRBV27 | NA | NA | CAFGESMFF | TGTGCCTTCGGGGAAAGTATGTTTTTT
TRBJ1-1 | TRBV29-1 | NA | many | CSVEEKREAFF | TGCAGCGTCGAGGAGAAGAGGGAAGCTTTCTTT
TRBJ2-3 | TRBV23-1 | NA | NA | CASSPGDPDTQYF | TGCGCCAGCAGTCCGGGAGACCCAGATACGCAGTATTTT
TRBJ1-4 | TRBV6-5 | TRBD1 | few | CASSRGGGKLFF | TGTGCCAGCAGTCGAGGGGGCGGAAAACTGTTTTTT
TRBJ1-1 | TRBV14 | NA | NA | CASSSQGYTEAFF | TGTGCCAGCAGCTCACAGGGTTACACTGAAGCTTTCTTT
TRBJ2-1 | TRBV5-6 | NA | NA | CASRLIGVGSYNEQFF | TGTGCCAGCAGATTGATAGGGGTCGGCTCCTACAATGAGCAGTTCTTC
TRBJ1-2 | TRBV30 | NA | NA | CAWSVPGSYGYTF | TGTGCCTGGAGTGTACCAGGCAGCTATGGCTACACCTTC
TRBJ2-7 | TRBV7-9 | NA | NA | CASAGLSYEQYF | TGTGCCAGCGCGGGACTGAGCTACGAGCAGTACTTC
TRBJ2-2 | TRBV9 | NA | NA | CASSTSPISGTGELFF | TGTGCCAGCAGCACATCCCCGATTAGTGGCACCGGGGAGCTGTTTTTT
TRBJ2-3 | TRBV5-6 | TRBD2 | NA | CASSIPGRLATSTDTQYF | TGTGCCAGCAGCATTCCGGGCCGACTAGCGACTAGCACAGATACGCAGTATTTT
TRBJ2-7 | TRBV7-2 | NA | few | CASSSAVGTYEQYF | TGTGCCAGCAGCTCCGCGGTGGGGACCTACGAGCAGTACTTC
TRBJ2-3 | TRBV29-1 | NA | NA | CSALSLTALHWDTQYF | TGCAGCGCTCTGTCATTGACAGCCTTGCATTGGGATACGCAGTATTTT
TRBJ1-1 | TRBV4-1 | NA | NA | CASSQFQGMDTEAFF | TGCGCCAGCAGCCAGTTTCAGGGAATGGACACTGAAGCTTTCTTT
TRBJ2-5 | TRBV5-6 | NA | once | CASSAQGIEETQYF | TGTGCCAGCAGCGCTCAGGGAATCGAAGAGACCCAGTACTTC
TRBJ2-1 | TRBV4-1 | NA | NA | CASSQVDLVTWGEQFF | TGCGCCAGCAGCCAAGTAGACTTGGTGACCTGGGGTGAGCAGTTCTTC
TRBJ2-7 | TRBV5-6 | NA | NA | CASSLVISYEQYF | TGTGCCAGCAGCTTGGTTATCAGCTACGAGCAGTACTTC
TRBJ2-2 | TRBV5-1 | NA | NA | CASSLVMNTGELFF | TGCGCCAGCAGCTTGGTTATGAACACCGGGGAGCTGTTTTTT
TRBJ1-1 | TRBV5-6 | TRBD1 | NA | CASSLQGWTEAFF | TGTGCCAGCAGCTTACAGGGGTGGACTGAAGCTTTCTTT
TRBJ2-6 | TRBV27 | NA | once | CATARGANVLTF | TGTGCCACTGCTAGGGGGGCCAACGTCCTGACTTTC
TRBJ2-1 | TRBV2 | NA | NA | CASKAVSSYNEQFF | TGTGCCAGCAAGGCGGTATCCTCCTACAATGAGCAGTTCTTC
TRBJ2-1 | TRBV6-1 | NA | NA | CATPKVAGGREQFF | TGTGCCACCCCTAAGGTGGCAGGCGGGCGTGAGCAGTTCTTC
TRBJ2-3 | TRBV9 | TRBD1 | NA | CASSFDRGGPDTQYF | TGTGCCAGCAGCTTCGACAGGGGGGGCCCAGATACGCAGTATTTT
TRBJ2-5 | TRBV11-2 | NA | many | CASSLAMSAGQETQYF | TGTGCCAGCAGCTTAGCCATGTCGGCGGGCCAAGAGACCCAGTACTTC
TRBJ2-5 | TRBV29-1 | NA | NA | CSGEVSETQYF | TGCAGCGGGGAAGTGTCTGAGACCCAGTACTTC
TRBJ2-1 | TRBV30 | NA | NA | CAWAGTYNEQFF | TGTGCCTGGGCGGGGACCTACAATGAGCAGTTCTTC
TRBJ2-2 | TRBV19 | NA | few | CASSTLVSGELFF | TGTGCCAGTAGTACCCTGGTCTCCGGGGAGCTGTTTTTT
TRBJ2-6 | TRBV19 | NA | once | CASSTGRPFSGANVLTF | TGTGCCAGTAGCACGGGGCGGCCTTTCTCTGGGGCCAACGTCCTGACTTTC
TRBJ2-1 | TRBV28 | TRBD2 | NA | CAIGASGSYNEQFF | TGTGCCATTGGGGCTAGCGGGAGTTACAATGAGCAGTTCTTC
TRBJ2-3 | TRBV28 | NA | once | CASSPLEDTQYF | TGTGCCAGCTCCCCTTTGGAAGATACGCAGTATTTT
TRBJ2-3 | TRBV29-1 | NA | NA | CSVEDGTSTDTQYF | TGCAGCGTTGAAGACGGGACCAGCACAGATACGCAGTATTTT
TRBJ1-1 | TRBV6-5 | TRBD1 | few | CASRLRTGGNTEAFF | TGTGCCAGCAGATTACGGACAGGGGGGAACACTGAAGCTTTCTTT
TRBJ1-1 | TRBV27 | NA | NA | CASSSLSTEAFF | TGTGCCAGCAGTTCGCTGAGCACTGAAGCTTTCTTT
TRBJ2-3 | TRBV5-1 | TRBD1 | NA | CASSPGGGTDTQYF | TGCGCCAGCAGCCCAGGGGGCGGCACAGATACGCAGTATTTT
TRBJ2-2 | TRBV29-1 | NA | few | CSVATGLNTGELFF | TGCAGCGTAGCGACCGGGCTAAACACCGGGGAGCTGTTTTTT
TRBJ1-1 | TRBV2 | NA | NA | CASSEARAGTGSFF | TGTGCCAGCAGTGAAGCGCGGGCAGGTACAGGATCTTTCTTT
TRBJ2-1 | TRBV19 | NA | few | CASTPDPGSGAQFF | TGTGCCAGTACCCCCGACCCGGGTAGCGGAGCCCAATTCTTC
TRBJ1-5 | TRBV15 | NA | few | CATSRDAAGVGAQHF | TGTGCCACCAGCAGAGACGCGGCCGGGGTTGGGGCCCAGCATTTT
TRBJ2-5 | TRBV7-2 | TRBD2 | NA | CASSPTSAHETQYF | TGTGCCAGCAGCCCGACTAGCGCCCACGAGACCCAGTACTTC
TRBJ1-2 | TRBV5-4 | NA | NA | CASRSPGTPLGYTF | TGTGCCAGCAGGTCGCCGGGAACCCCCCTTGGCTACACCTTC
TRBJ2-1 | TRBV2 | NA | NA | CASSDPWGNEQFF | TGTGCCAGCAGTGACCCATGGGGCAATGAGCAGTTCTTC
TRBJ1-2 | TRBV29-1 | NA | NA | CSVEELGGGYTF | TGCAGCGTTGAAGAGTTGGGGGGTGGCTACACCTTC
TRBJ2-6 | TRBV2 | TRBD1 | NA | CASNNRDRGAGANVLTF | TGTGCCAGCAACAACCGGGACAGGGGGGCTGGGGCCAACGTCCTGACTTTC